This T cell receptor (beta chain) appears in the sequencing data of a study of cytomegalovirus exposure and HLA in healthy donors. Study-level findings and limits: Owing to their indistinguishability, certain V segments, notably TRBV6-2 and TRBV6-3, were excluded.

Healthy bone marrow donors made up the donor group. This CDR3 spans 14 amino acids. Germline V gives CDR1 SGHKS, CDR2 YYEKEE (reference sequence). V was clipped by 2 bases and J by 3 bases, with 12 bases between them. This clone was seen once. Its cognate antigen is unknown. PCR employed 60 Vbeta and 13 Jbeta primers. TCRdb keeps only in-frame clones here, not all; method: immunoSEQ multiplex PCR. The sample consists of around 78,000 clones, 80% of them appearing once. The sample was PBMCs. The source is a male donor in good health and CMV-seronegative. The V and J genes are TRBV5-5 and TRBJ2-7, with a tentative D call TRBD1 (5 bases). CDR3 DNA: TGTGCCAGCAGCTTAAAGGGGTTACACTACGAGCAGTACTTC. Its protein is CASSLKGLHYEQYF.